The next 22 T cell receptor beta chains were all read from a single sample in a study of OX40 agonist ivuxolimab in advanced cancers. The library was made by the immunoSEQ multiplex PCR assay. Not all clones reach the TCRdb copy of this immuneACCESS table, which keeps in-frame sequences only. Checked studies attribute under half of the gap to unresolved V genes and leave the rest unexplained. In this sample the table shows tens of thousands of clones, about 94% of which occur a single time. The top ten hold more than 0.4% of the sample. This specimen consisted of CD4+ or CD8+ T cells sorted from blood, obtained in a trial of the OX40 agonist ivuxolimab. The receptors derive from an adult with an advanced solid tumor such as melanoma, head and neck, liver or kidney cancer.

The chain carries TRBV29-1 and TRBJ1-1, with a weak D call TRBD1 (5 bases). CDR3 length: 13 residues. Germline V gene sequence: CDR1 SQVTM, CDR2 ANQGSEA. The V end lost 6 bases, the J end lost 0 bases, and 11 bases lay between the germline ends. The CDR3, as DNA: TGCAGCGTCCGCGCAGGGTTGAACACTGAAGCTTTCTTT. It encodes CSVRAGLNTEAFF.

This clone was detected once. The chain uses TRBV6-1 and TRBJ2-1, with D unclear. Trimming shortened V by 2 bases and J by 7 bases, and 9 bases separated the two germline ends. CDR3 length equals 13 residues. Germline V gene lookup returns CDR1 MNHNS and CDR2 SASEGT. DNA of the CDR3: TGTGCCAGCAGTGAAATTAGTCGGAATGAGCAGTTCTTC. The encoded protein is CASSEISRNEQFF.

This clone has a single count. The chain links TRBV7-9 to TRBJ2-3; weak D call: TRBD2 (5 bases). Trimming cost V 2 bases and J 3 bases, with 12 bases left between them. The V gene's germline CDR1 is SEHNR and CDR2 FQNEAQ (reference sequence). The CDR3 is 15 residues long. This CDR3 reads CASSLNQRKTDTQYF. Here the CDR3 DNA reads TGTGCCAGCAGCTTAAATCAGCGGAAGACAGATACGCAGTATTTT.

The chain combines TRBV5-1 with TRBJ1-5; TRBD1 matches 8 bases. This CDR3 has 15 amino acids. Germline CDR1 reads SGHRS; CDR2 reads YFSETQ. J gave up 4 bases and V 4 bases, and 7 bases lay outside the gene matches. CDR3 region: CASSPSTGGNQPQHF. DNA of the CDR3: TGCGCCAGCAGCCCGTCTACAGGGGGAAATCAGCCCCAGCATTTT.

This sequence joins TRBV4-2 and TRBJ2-3, with D possibly matching TRBD1 (6 bases). Germline lookup yields CDR1 LGHNA and CDR2 YNFKEQ. The CDR3 is 19 amino acids. The ends were cut back, 4 bases at V and 0 bases at J, with 23 bases in the middle. CDR3 nucleotides: TGTGCCAGCAGCCGGAACCCAACCACAGGGCTAACTAGCACAGATACGCAGTATTTT. It translates to CASSRNPTTGLTSTDTQYF.

This chain joins TRBV6-1 and TRBJ2-7, with 7 bases aligning to TRBD1. Germline CDR1 and CDR2: MNHNS and SASEGT. This CDR3 has 12 amino acids. V gave up 6 bases and J gave up 6 bases; unmatched junction bases: 5. The CDR3 sequence: CASRDRSGEQYF. The CDR3 coding sequence is TGTGCCAGCAGGGACAGGTCTGGCGAGCAGTACTTC.

This clone has only one observation. The V and J genes are TRBV7-6 and TRBJ2-3; D perhaps matches TRBD1 (6 bases). Germline CDR1 is SGHVS and CDR2 is FNYEAQ. This CDR3 contains 13 residues. Between the trimmed V and J ends, which lost 5 bases and 9 bases, there was a span of 15 bases. The CDR3 loop reads CASSLRQDGTQYF. The CDR3 DNA reads TGTGCCAGCAGCCTAAGACAGGACGGAACGCAGTATTTT.

This chain links TRBV9 with TRBJ2-1; 15 positions agree with TRBD2. This CDR3 contains 16 residues. With 5 bases clipped from V and 12 bases from J, the junction kept 12 bases outside the gene matches. The germline gives CDR1 SGDLS, CDR2 YYNGEE. The CDR3 region has the DNA TGTGCCAGCAGTCGTACCGGGACTAGCGGGAGGCCGCTGCAGTTCTTC. Its translation: CASSRTGTSGRPLQFF.

This chain uses TRBV6-5 with TRBJ2-3; the D gene is possibly TRBD1 (6 bases). The CDR3 runs 15 residues. Between the trimmed V and J ends, which lost 2 bases and 2 bases, there was a span of 11 bases. Germline loops: CDR1 MNHEY, CDR2 SVGAGI. This CDR3 is CASSYRGLYTDTQYF. The DNA of the CDR3 is TGTGCCAGCAGTTACAGGGGGTTATACACAGATACGCAGTATTTT.

The chain uses TRBV2 and TRBJ2-5; D is unresolved. Germline loops: CDR1 SNHLY, CDR2 FYNNEI. The CDR3 has 8 amino acids. Trimming shortened V by 11 bases and J by 7 bases, and 5 bases separated the two germline ends. In DNA, the CDR3 is TGTGCCGTCGGGACCCAGTACTTC. This encodes CAVGTQYF.

V and J are TRBV19 and TRBJ1-1, with D perhaps TRBD1 (6 bases). CDR1 LNHDA and CDR2 SQIVND come from the germline V gene (reference sequence). Trimming left V 4 bases short and J 5 bases short, with 14 bases between. The CDR3 consists of 14 residues. The CDR3 bases are TGTGCCAGTAGTAACCCCCAGGGGCGGACTGAAGCTTTCTTT. Translating gives CASSNPQGRTEAFF.

The chain carries TRBV5-1 and TRBJ1-1; 7 bases line up with TRBD1. V gave up 1 base and J gave up 4 bases; unmatched junction bases: 4. This CDR3 region has 14 residues. Germline V gene sequence: CDR1 SGHRS, CDR2 YFSETQ. In nucleotides, the CDR3 is TGCGCCAGCAGCTTGCAGGGGGGGAGCACTGAAGCTTTCTTT. Translating gives CASSLQGGSTEAFF.

The chain has TRBV27 and TRBJ2-7; a weak D match, TRBD1 (5 bases). There are 12 residues in the CDR3. CDR1 MNHEY and CDR2 SMNVEV come from the germline V gene (reference sequence). The V and J ends lost 6 bases and 4 bases respectively, with 10 bases between them. CDR3 residues: CASSSQGYEQYF. CDR3 DNA sequence: TGTGCCAGCAGCAGCCAGGGATACGAGCAGTACTTC.

V is TRBV30 and J is TRBJ2-7, with 7 bases that match TRBD1. J was trimmed by 1 base and V by 0 bases; bases with no gene match: 12. Germline CDR1 GTSNPN, CDR2 SVGIG (reference sequence). This CDR3 is built from 17 residues. The CDR3 here is CAWSVLRGFGVSYEQYF. As DNA, the CDR3 is TGTGCCTGGAGTGTACTCAGGGGGTTCGGTGTTTCCTACGAGCAGTACTTC.

The chain links TRBV19 to TRBJ2-2; TRBD2 might be the D (6 bases). CDR1 is LNHDA, CDR2 SQIVND, per germline (reference sequence). The CDR3 runs to 14 residues. V lost 6 bases and J 6 bases, leaving 14 bases between the germline ends. The DNA of the CDR3 is TGTGCCAGTAGCCCATCGGGACTCTCCGGGGAGCTGTTTTTT. As protein: CASSPSGLSGELFF.

The gene calls are TRBV30 and TRBJ2-7, with D perhaps assigned TRBD1 or TRBD2 (6 bases each). This CDR3 contains 15 residues. Germline CDR1 reads GTSNPN; CDR2 reads SVGIG (reference sequence). Trimming cost V 1 base and J 4 bases, with 17 bases left between them. The CDR3 bases are TGTGCCTGGAGTGGAGGGGGGTCCCCTCCTTACGAGCAGTACTTC. Protein: CAWSGGGSPPYEQYF. Filled out from reference TRBV30 and TRBJ2-7, the complete variable domain reads SQTIHQWPATLVQPVGSPLSLECTVEGTSNPNLYWYRQAAGRGLQLLFYSVGIGQISSEVPQNLSASRPQDRQFILSSKKLLLSDSGFYLCAWSGGGSPPYEQYFGPGTRLTVT.

The chain joins TRBV11-3 to TRBJ2-1, with TRBD2 matching over 12 bases. This CDR3 has 16 residues. Germline CDR1 SGHNT, CDR2 YENEEA. Unmatched junction bases numbered 10, after V lost 5 bases and J lost 8 bases. The CDR3 nucleotides are TGTGCCAGCAGCCCAGGTGGACTAGCGGGATTAGATGAGCAGTTCTTC. Translated: CASSPGGLAGLDEQFF.

The chain links TRBV27 to TRBJ2-3; 12 nucleotides agree with TRBD2. Germline-derived CDR1 and CDR2 are MNHEY and SMNVEV (reference sequence). Trimming at V came to 4 bases and at J to 4 bases, leaving 6 bases not matched to a gene. The CDR3 runs 16 residues. CDR3: CASSSLTSGRSDTQYF. In DNA form, the CDR3 reads TGTGCCAGCAGTTCCCTCACTAGCGGGAGGTCAGATACGCAGTATTTT.

The J gene is TRBJ1-2, the V gene TRBV10-3, with TRBD1 matching 10 bases. With 5 bases clipped from V and 7 bases from J, the junction kept 4 bases outside the gene matches. The V gene's germline CDR1 is ENHRY and CDR2 SYGVKD. CDR3 size: 13 residues. This CDR3 is CAISRTGGSGYTF. The CDR3 DNA is TGTGCCATCAGTCGGACAGGGGGTAGTGGCTACACCTTC.

J is TRBJ2-2 and V is TRBV21-1; TRBD2, the table's D call, lacks a check against the DNA. TRBV21-1 is noted as a pseudogene. This CDR3 has 18 residues. The CDR3: CASSNGTRCVFPSGELFF. The CDR3 DNA reads TGTGCCAGCAGCAATGGTACCCGGTGTGTTTTCCCGTCAGGGGAGCTGTTTTTT.

The chain joins TRBV7-2 to TRBJ1-1, with D unclear. Germline loops: CDR1 SGHTA, CDR2 FQGNSA. V was trimmed by 5 bases and J by 1 base, leaving 11 bases between them. The CDR3 loop spans 14 amino acids. CDR3 sequence (DNA): TGTGCCAGCAGCCCCGGAGGTTGGAACACTGAAGCTTTCTTT. It yields the protein CASSPGGWNTEAFF. The complete variable domain, with remaining parts taken from reference TRBV7-2 and TRBJ1-1, reads GAGVSQSPSNKVTEKGKDVELRCDPISGHTALYWYRQSLGQGLEFLIYFQGNSAPDKSGLPSDRFSAERTGGSVSTLTIQRTQQEDSAVYLCASSPGGWNTEAFFGQGTRLTVV.

The chain carries TRBV7-9 and TRBJ2-5; 7 bases align to TRBD1. Trimming at V came to 0 bases and at J to 2 bases, leaving 12 bases not matched to a gene. Germline CDR1 reads SEHNR; CDR2 reads FQNEAQ (reference sequence). CDR3 length: 18 amino acids. The CDR3 sequence: CASSLALSTGKRQETQYF. As DNA, the CDR3 is TGTGCCAGCAGCTTAGCGTTGTCGACAGGGAAACGACAAGAGACCCAGTACTTC.